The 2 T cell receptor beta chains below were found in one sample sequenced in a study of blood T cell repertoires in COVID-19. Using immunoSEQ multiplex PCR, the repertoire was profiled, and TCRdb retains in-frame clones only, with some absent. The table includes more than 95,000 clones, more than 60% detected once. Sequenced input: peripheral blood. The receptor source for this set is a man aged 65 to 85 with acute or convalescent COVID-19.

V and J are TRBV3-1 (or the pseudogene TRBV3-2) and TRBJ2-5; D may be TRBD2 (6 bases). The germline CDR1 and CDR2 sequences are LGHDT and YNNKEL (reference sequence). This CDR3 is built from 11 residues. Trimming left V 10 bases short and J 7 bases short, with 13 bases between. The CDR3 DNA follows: TGTGCCATCACATCCGGGGGGACCCAGTACTTC. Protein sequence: CAITSGGTQYF.

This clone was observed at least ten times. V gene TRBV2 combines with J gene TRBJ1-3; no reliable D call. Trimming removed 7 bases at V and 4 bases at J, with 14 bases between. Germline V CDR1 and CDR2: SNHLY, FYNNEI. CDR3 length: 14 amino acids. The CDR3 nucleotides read TGTGCCAGCACCCCAGGCGCAGTCGGAAACACCATATATTTT. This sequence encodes CASTPGAVGNTIYF.